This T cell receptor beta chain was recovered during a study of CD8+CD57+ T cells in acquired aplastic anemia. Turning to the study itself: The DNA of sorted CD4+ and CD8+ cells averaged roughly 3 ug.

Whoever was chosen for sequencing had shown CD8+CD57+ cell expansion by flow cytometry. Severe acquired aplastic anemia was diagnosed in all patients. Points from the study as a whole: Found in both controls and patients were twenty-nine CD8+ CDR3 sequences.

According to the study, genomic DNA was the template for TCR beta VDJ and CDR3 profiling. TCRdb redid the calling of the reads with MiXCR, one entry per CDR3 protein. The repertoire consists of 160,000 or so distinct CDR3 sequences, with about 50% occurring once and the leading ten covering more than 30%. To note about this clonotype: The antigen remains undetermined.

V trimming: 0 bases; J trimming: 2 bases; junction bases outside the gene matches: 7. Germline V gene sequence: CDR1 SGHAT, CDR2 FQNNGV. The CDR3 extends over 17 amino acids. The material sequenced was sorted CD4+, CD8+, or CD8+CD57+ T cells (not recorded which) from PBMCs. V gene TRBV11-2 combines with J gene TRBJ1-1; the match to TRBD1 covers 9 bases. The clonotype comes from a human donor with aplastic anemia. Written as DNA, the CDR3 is TGTGCCAGCAGCTTAGATTTGACAGGGGGTATTAACACTGAAGCTTTCTTT. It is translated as CASSLDLTGGINTEAFF.